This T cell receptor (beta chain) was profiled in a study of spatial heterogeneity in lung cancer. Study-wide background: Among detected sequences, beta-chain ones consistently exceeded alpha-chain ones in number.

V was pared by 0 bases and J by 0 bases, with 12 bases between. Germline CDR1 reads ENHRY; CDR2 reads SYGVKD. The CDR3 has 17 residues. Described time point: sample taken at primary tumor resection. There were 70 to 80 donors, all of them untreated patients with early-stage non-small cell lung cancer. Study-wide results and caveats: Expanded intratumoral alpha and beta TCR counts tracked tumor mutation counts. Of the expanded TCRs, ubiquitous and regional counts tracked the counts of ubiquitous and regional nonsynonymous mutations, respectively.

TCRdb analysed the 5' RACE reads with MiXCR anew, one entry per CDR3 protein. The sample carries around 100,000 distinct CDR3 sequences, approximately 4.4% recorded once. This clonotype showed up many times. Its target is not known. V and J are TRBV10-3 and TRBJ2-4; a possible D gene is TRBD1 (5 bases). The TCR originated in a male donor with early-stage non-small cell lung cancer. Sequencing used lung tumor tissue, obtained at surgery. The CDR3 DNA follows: TGTGCCATCAGTGAGTCGGCGGACACCCTAGCCAAAAACATTCAGTACTTC. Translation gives CAISESADTLAKNIQYF.